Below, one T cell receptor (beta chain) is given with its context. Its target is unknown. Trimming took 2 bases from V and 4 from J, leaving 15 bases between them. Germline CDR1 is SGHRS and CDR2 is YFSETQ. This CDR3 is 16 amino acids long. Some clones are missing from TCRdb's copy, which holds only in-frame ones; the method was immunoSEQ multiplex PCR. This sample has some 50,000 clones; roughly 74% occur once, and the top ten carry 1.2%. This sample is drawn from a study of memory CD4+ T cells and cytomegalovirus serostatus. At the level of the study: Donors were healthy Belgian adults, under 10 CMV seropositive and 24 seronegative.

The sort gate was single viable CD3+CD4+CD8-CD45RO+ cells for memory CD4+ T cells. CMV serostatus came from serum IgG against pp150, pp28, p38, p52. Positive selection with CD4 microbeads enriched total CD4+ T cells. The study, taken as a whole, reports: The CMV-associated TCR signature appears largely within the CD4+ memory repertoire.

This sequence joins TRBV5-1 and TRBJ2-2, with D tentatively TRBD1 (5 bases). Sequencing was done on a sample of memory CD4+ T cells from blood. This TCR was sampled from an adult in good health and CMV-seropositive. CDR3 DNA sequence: TGCGCCAGCAGCTTTGGACACGAAGAACTCACCGGGGAGCTGTTTTTT. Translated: CASSFGHEELTGELFF.